This record looks at one TCR beta chain sequence and its context. The antigen remains unidentified. With 5 bases removed from V and 4 bases from J, the gap between germline ends came to 14 bases. This CDR3 is 14 amino acids long. CDR1 and CDR2 (germline): SGHTA, FQGNSA. This sample was taken from a study of CD8 T cells in ankylosing spondylitis. Study-level results: Reportedly, significant enrichment of disease-linked clones occurred in matched ankylosing spondylitis synovial fluid.

TCRdb used MiXCR to reprocess the 5' RACE reads, holding one entry per CDR3 protein. The sample yields 130,000 or so distinct CDR3 sequences, about 6.5% seen once. The gene calls are TRBV7-2 and TRBJ2-5; D gene uncertain. The sequence was collected from a male donor with ankylosing spondylitis or in good health (not recorded which). What was sequenced was blood, either unsorted or a sorted T cell fraction (not recorded which). The CDR3 DNA follows: TGTGCCAGCAGCCCAGCAGCGTTTCGAGAGACCCAGTACTTC. It encodes CASSPAAFRETQYF.